One and the same sample provided the 4 T cell receptor beta chains below, sequenced in a study of T cell repertoires in cytomegalovirus infection. No antigen is known for these receptors. TCRdb reanalysed the reads using MiXCR and keeps one entry per CDR3 protein. The sample records about 310,000 distinct CDR3 sequences, 25% being singletons. The sequencing used cultured PBMCs, collected from culture after CMV antigen stimulation. These receptors were collected from a human donor in good health (CMV status not recorded). Some clones in this sample may be carry-over from other donors' samples.

This clonotype was observed a few times. V usage is TRBV7-9 and J usage is TRBJ2-5, with 7 nucleotides matching TRBD1. CDR3 length equals 16 residues. With V trimmed by 5 bases and J by 3 bases, 12 bases remained unmatched. Per germline, CDR1 SEHNR and CDR2 FQNEAQ (reference sequence). DNA for the CDR3: TGTGCCAGCAGCCCTCCACGAGGGACAGCTGAAGAGACCCAGTACTTC. Translating gives CASSPPRGTAEETQYF.

There are many counts of this clonotype. The chain links TRBV7-2 to TRBJ2-5, with TRBD2 matching 11 bases. From germline, CDR1 is SGHTA and CDR2 FQGNSA. J lost 4 bases, V lost 5 bases, and 6 bases had no gene match. The CDR3 contains 15 residues. The CDR3 DNA is TGTGCCAGCAGCCACACTAGCGGGAGTTTAGAGACCCAGTACTTC. Its translation: CASSHTSGSLETQYF.

This clonotype came up many times. The chain combines TRBV7-2 with TRBJ1-1; D might be TRBD1 (6 bases). Per germline, CDR1 SGHTA and CDR2 FQGNSA. Trimming cost V 4 bases and J 4 bases, with 10 bases left between them. This CDR3 is 13 amino acids long. CDR3 protein: CASSSGQSTEAFF. The CDR3 DNA follows: TGTGCCAGCAGCTCAGGACAGAGCACTGAAGCTTTCTTT.

The CDR3 loop reads CASSWDINGEQFF. The DNA of the CDR3 is TGTGCCAGCAGTTGGGACATCAACGGTGAGCAGTTCTTC. This chain links TRBV6-2 or TRBV6-3 with TRBJ2-1; a weak D match, TRBD1 (6 bases). Germline-derived CDR1 and CDR2 are MNHEY and SVGEGT. The CDR3 length is 13 residues. Between the trimmed V and J ends, which lost 4 bases and 9 bases, there was a span of 13 bases.